The following is a TCR beta chain sequence with its context. Its cognate antigen is unknown. Method: immunoSEQ multiplex PCR; TCRdb's copy keeps in-frame clones and lacks some. The sample shows 45,000 or so clones, 88% of them seen only once. The time point: week 35, safety follow-up. In every dose of vaccine, 300 ug of mutant IDH1 20-mer peptide was given alongside topical imiquimod. From germline, CDR1 is ENHRY and CDR2 SYGVKD. Between the trimmed V and J ends, which lost 0 bases and 5 bases, there was a span of 17 bases. The CDR3 has 17 amino acids. This specimen belongs to a study of a mutant IDH1 vaccine in newly diagnosed glioma.

This sample comprised PBMCs, obtained from a glioma patient whose treatment included an IDH1 peptide vaccine. This TCR was sampled from a woman aged 40 to 50 with glioma. The chain is built from TRBV10-3 and TRBJ2-1; D is perhaps TRBD1 or TRBD2 (5 bases each). The chain's CDR3 is CAISESPGRRLNNEQFF. Written as DNA, the CDR3 is TGTGCCATCAGTGAGTCCCCAGGGAGACGACTGAACAATGAGCAGTTCTTC.